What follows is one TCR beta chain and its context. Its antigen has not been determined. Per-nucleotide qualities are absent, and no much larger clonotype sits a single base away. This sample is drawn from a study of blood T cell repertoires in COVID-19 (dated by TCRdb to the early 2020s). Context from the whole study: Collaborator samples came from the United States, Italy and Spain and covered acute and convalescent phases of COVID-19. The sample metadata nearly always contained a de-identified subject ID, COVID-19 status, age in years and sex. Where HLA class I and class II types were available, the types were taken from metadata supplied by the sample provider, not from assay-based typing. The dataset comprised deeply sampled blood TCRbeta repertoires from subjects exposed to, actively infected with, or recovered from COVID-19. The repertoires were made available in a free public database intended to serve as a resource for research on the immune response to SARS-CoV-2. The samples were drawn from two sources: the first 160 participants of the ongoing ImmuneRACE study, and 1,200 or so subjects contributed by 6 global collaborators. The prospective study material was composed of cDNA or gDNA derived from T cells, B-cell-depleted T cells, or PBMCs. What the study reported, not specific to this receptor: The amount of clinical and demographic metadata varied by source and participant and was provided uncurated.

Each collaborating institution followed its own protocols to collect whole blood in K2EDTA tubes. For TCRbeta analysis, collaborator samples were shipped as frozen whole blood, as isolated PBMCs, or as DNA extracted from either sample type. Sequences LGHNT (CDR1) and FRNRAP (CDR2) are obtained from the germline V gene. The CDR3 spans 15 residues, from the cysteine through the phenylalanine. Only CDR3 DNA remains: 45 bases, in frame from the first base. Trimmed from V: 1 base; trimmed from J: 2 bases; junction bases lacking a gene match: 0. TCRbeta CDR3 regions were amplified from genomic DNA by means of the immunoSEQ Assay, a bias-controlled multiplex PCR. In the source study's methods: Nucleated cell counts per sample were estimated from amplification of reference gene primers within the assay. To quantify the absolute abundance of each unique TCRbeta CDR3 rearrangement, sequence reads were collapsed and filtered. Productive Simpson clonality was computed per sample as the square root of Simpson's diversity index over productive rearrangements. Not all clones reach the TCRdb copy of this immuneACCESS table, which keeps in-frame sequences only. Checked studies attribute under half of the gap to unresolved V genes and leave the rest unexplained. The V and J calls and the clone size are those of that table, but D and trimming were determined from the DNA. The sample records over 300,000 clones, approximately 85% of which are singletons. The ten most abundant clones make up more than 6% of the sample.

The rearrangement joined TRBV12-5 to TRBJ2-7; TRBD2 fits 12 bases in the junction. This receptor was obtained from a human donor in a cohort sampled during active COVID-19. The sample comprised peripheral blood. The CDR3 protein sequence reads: CASGLGLAGAYEQYF. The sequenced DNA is TGTGCTAGTGGTTTGGGACTAGCGGGGGCCTACGAGCAGTACTTC.